This T cell receptor beta chain comes out of a study of T cell repertoires in cytomegalovirus infection. This clonotype was counted only a few times. TCRdb recomputed calls from the reads with MiXCR, one row per CDR3 protein. Seen here are roughly 720,000 distinct CDR3 sequences, approximately 34% observed once, and the top ten hold more than 2.5%. The V gene's germline CDR1 is MDHEN and CDR2 SYDVKM. Trimming cost V 8 bases and J 7 bases, with 15 bases left between them. The CDR3 spans 13 residues. V usage is TRBV28 and J usage is TRBJ1-5; possible D gene TRBD1, 6 bases. Sequencing was performed on PBMCs. The receptor was derived from a human donor in good health (CMV status not recorded). Some clones in this sample may be carry-over from other donors' samples. The CDR3 reads CASGYRAGQPQHF. CDR3 nucleotide sequence: TGTGCCAGCGGTTACAGGGCCGGACAGCCCCAGCATTTT.